The sequence of this T cell receptor gamma chain was determined in a study of gamma-delta chains in newborns, infants, children. Study-wide context: Innate gammadelta T cells reportedly expand polyclonally right after birth, driven by microbial exposure, per the title.

Comment on this clone: This sequence may be a read error, since a much larger clone differs from it by one base. The sample carries other DNA sequences with the same CDR3.

TCRdb applied CATT to the reads for clone calling. The sample includes about 840 gamma-chain clones, 55% to 70% seen only once; the top ten take approximately 50%. This CDR3 has 13 amino acids. Per germline, CDR1 GITISATS and CDR2 ISYDGTV (reference sequence). The source is a child who was a newborn, infant or young child, either healthy, febrile or measles-vaccinated (not recorded which). The sample was blood. The genes are TRGV9 and TRGJP. TCRdb does not report a J gene; here it was assigned by matching the DNA to germline references. The CDR3 DNA reads TGTGCCTTGTGGGAGTTGGGCAAGAAAATCAAGGTATTT. Its protein product is CALWELGKKIKVF.